The 28 T cell receptor beta chains reported below all come from one sample, sequenced in a study of blood T cells in healthy people across ages. The second PCR ran roughly 6 to 11 cycles with a sample-barcoded 5' primer and J-beta primers. TCRdb re-analysed the 5' RACE reads in MiXCR, keeping a single row per CDR3 protein. Of about 2 million distinct CDR3 sequences in the sample, around 48% were seen once. Sequencing used blood. The receptor set was obtained from a woman aged 40 to 50 in good health.

The genes are TRBV12-3 or TRBV12-4 and TRBJ2-6, with D maybe TRBD2 (6 bases). The V and J ends lost 4 bases and 3 bases respectively, with 19 bases between them. The CDR3 is 18 amino acids. The CDR3 loop is CASSSRGMSVVGANVLTF. The CDR3 nucleotides are TGTGCCAGCAGTTCGCGGGGAATGTCGGTCGTTGGGGCCAACGTCCTGACTTTC.

The chain has TRBV27 and TRBJ2-7; 15 nucleotides line up with TRBD2. The J call is doubtful: the DNA matches TRBJ2-5 better. The V gene's germline CDR1 is MNHEY and CDR2 SMNVEV (reference sequence). The CDR3 covers 20 residues. The CDR3, as DNA: TGTGCCAGCAGTTCACCCCGACTCGGACTAGCGGGGGGGTTCATGGAGACCCAGTACTTC. Protein: CASSSPRLGLAGGFMETQYF.

This clonotype came up a few times. The chain combines TRBV7-2 with TRBJ2-7; D might be TRBD1 or TRBD2, each matching 5 bases. The CDR3 length is 15 residues. The V end lost 1 base, the J end lost 3 bases, and 13 bases lay between the germline ends. CDR1 is SGHTA and CDR2 is FQGNSA in the germline V gene. The CDR3 is CASSLETAGGYEQYF. The CDR3 DNA sequence: TGTGCCAGCAGCTTAGAGACGGCTGGGGGCTACGAGCAGTACTTC.

The CDR3 spells CASTFGSSGTRADTQYF. In nucleotides, the CDR3 is TGTGCCAGCACCTTCGGGTCCTCCGGGACTAGAGCAGATACGCAGTATTTT. This chain uses TRBV12-3 or TRBV12-4 with TRBJ2-3, with TRBD2 matching over 8 bases. The CDR3 contains 17 residues. V was pared by 7 bases and J by 4 bases, with 16 bases of the junction left unmatched.

The V call is TRBV24-1, the J call TRBJ1-1, with TRBD1 as a possible D gene (6 bases). Trimming removed 7 bases at V and 4 bases at J, with 15 bases between. The CDR3 loop spans 14 amino acids. The V gene's germline CDR1 is KGHDR and CDR2 SFDVKD. The CDR3 region has the DNA TGTGCCACCAGGGGGGCAGGGGCAGGCACTGAAGCTTTCTTT. Translating gives CATRGAGAGTEAFF.

V usage is TRBV11-3 and J usage is TRBJ2-3, with D perhaps TRBD2 (5 bases). Germline V gene data show CDR1 as SGHNT and CDR2 as YENEEA. Trimming took 5 bases from V and 3 from J, leaving 12 bases between them. The CDR3 extends over 14 amino acids. As DNA, the CDR3 is TGTGCCAGCAGCCACCGGGGAGAGACAGATACGCAGTATTTT. This translates into CASSHRGETDTQYF.

The V gene is TRBV27, the J gene TRBJ2-3; 8 nucleotides match TRBD2. The CDR3 is 15 residues long. Germline trimming cut 5 bases from V and 1 base from J; bases unmatched to any gene: 5. From germline, CDR1 is MNHEY and CDR2 SMNVEV (reference sequence). This CDR3 is CASSDGRGGTDTQYF. The CDR3 DNA reads as TGTGCCAGCAGTGACGGGCGGGGGGGCACAGATACGCAGTATTTT.

The chain uses TRBV20-1 and TRBJ1-5; D perhaps matches TRBD1 (5 bases). Germline assignment: CDR1 DFQATT and CDR2 SNEGSKA (reference sequence). The V and J ends lost 5 bases and 7 bases respectively, with 18 bases between them. There are 14 residues in the CDR3. The CDR3 reads CSAGRQFGGQPQHF. As DNA, the CDR3 is TGCAGTGCTGGACGACAGTTCGGAGGGCAGCCCCAGCATTTT.

V gene TRBV12-3 or TRBV12-4 combines with J gene TRBJ2-1; TRBD1 might be the D (6 bases). The CDR3 has 13 amino acids. V was clipped by 7 bases and J by 4 bases, with 11 bases between them. The CDR3: CASKQGEYNEQFF. For the CDR3, the DNA is TGTGCCAGCAAACAGGGCGAGTACAATGAGCAGTTCTTC.

The chain uses TRBV12-3 or TRBV12-4 and TRBJ2-5; TRBD1 matches 7 bases. This CDR3 has 14 residues. Trimming cost V 6 bases and J 6 bases; bases outside gene matches: 10. CDR3: CASSPRQGRKTQYF. The CDR3 nucleotides are TGTGCCAGCAGCCCTAGACAGGGTCGAAAGACCCAGTACTTC.

In DNA, the CDR3 is TGTGCCAGCAGCTTGCCGGGGGGAACAGAGACCCAGTACTTC. This translates into CASSLPGGTETQYF. The chain combines TRBV5-4 with TRBJ2-5, with 7 positions matching TRBD2. Germline V gene data show CDR1 as SGHNT and CDR2 as YYREEE (reference sequence). The CDR3 is 14 residues long. With V trimmed by 1 base and J by 4 bases, 4 bases remained unmatched.

The J gene is TRBJ1-5, the V gene TRBV28; D might be TRBD1 (5 bases). The length of the CDR3 is 15 residues. CDR1 is MDHEN and CDR2 is SYDVKM in the germline V gene. Trimming left V 2 bases short and J 7 bases short, with 15 bases between. The CDR3 loop reads CASSLAGQMVQPQHF. Here the CDR3 DNA reads TGTGCCAGCAGTTTAGCCGGACAAATGGTCCAGCCCCAGCATTTT.

This clonotype was detected a few times. The chain carries TRBV20-1 and TRBJ2-5, with no clear D. The V end lost 2 bases, the J end lost 5 bases, and 12 bases lay between the germline ends. The CDR3 covers 13 residues. Germline values: CDR1 DFQATT, CDR2 SNEGSKA (reference sequence). The chain's CDR3 is CSARLTSRETQYF. The CDR3 DNA is TGCAGTGCTAGACTTACTTCCAGGGAGACCCAGTACTTC.

The rearrangement uses TRBV6-2 or TRBV6-3 and TRBJ2-1, with TRBD1 matching over 10 bases. V shed 8 bases and J 2 bases; nucleotides not matched to a gene: 9. CDR1 is MNHEY, CDR2 SVGEGT, per germline. CDR3 length: 16 amino acids. The CDR3 DNA sequence: TGTGCCAGCGACTTAGGACAGGGGGGACCCTACAATGAGCAGTTCTTC. Its translation: CASDLGQGGPYNEQFF.

This clonotype has a count of ten or more. The V call is TRBV5-1, the J call TRBJ2-1, with 7 bases lining up with TRBD2. V lost 0 bases and J lost 12; bases outside the gene matches: 6. This CDR3 is built from 13 residues. Per the germline V gene, CDR1 is SGHRS and CDR2 is YFSETQ. The CDR3 loop reads CASSLAGGEGQFF. CDR3 bases: TGCGCCAGCAGCTTGGCCGGAGGGGAGGGGCAGTTCTTC. The full variable domain, rest sourced from reference TRBV5-1 and TRBJ2-1, is KAGVTQTPRYLIKTRGQQVTLSCSPISGHRSVSWYQQTPGQGLQFLFEYFSETQRNKGNFPGRFSGRQFSNSRSEMNVSTLELGDSALYLCASSLAGGEGQFFGPGTRLTVL.

CDR3 amino acids: CASSTPLGRGPYNEQFF. The DNA of the CDR3 is TGTGCCAGCAGCACACCCTTGGGCAGGGGCCCCTACAATGAGCAGTTCTTC. The chain employs TRBV7-8 and TRBJ2-1, with D possibly being TRBD1 (6 bases). Germline V gives CDR1 SGHVS, CDR2 FQNEAQ. V was cut by 5 bases and J by 2 bases, with 19 bases left in between. The CDR3 is 17 residues long.

V and J are TRBV11-2 and TRBJ2-7; D is ambiguous. The length of the CDR3 is 14 residues. V was clipped by 1 base and J by 3 bases, with 10 bases between them. Looked up from germline, CDR1 is SGHAT and CDR2 is FQNNGV. CDR3 sequence reads: CASSLAVKGYEQYF. The CDR3 nucleotides are TGTGCCAGCAGCTTAGCCGTCAAGGGCTACGAGCAGTACTTC.

V is TRBV5-6 and J is TRBJ2-4; the D gene is possibly TRBD1 (6 bases). The end of the DNA fits TRBJ2-7 better, so the J call may be wrong. The CDR3 contains 14 residues. From germline, CDR1 is SGHDT and CDR2 YYEEEE. The CDR3 nucleotides read TGTGCCAGCAGCTTGGAGCGACAGGTGAGCGAGCAGTACTTC. It encodes CASSLERQVSEQYF.

To note about this clonotype: At one end, the junction sequence differs from germline, possibly due to a read error. V usage is TRBV6-6 and J usage is TRBJ1-2; TRBD1 matches at 10 bases. Germline V gene lookup returns CDR1 MNHNY and CDR2 SVGAGI (reference sequence). The CDR3 spans 17 residues. The CDR3 here is CTSSHKVTGTGENGYTF. The DNA of the CDR3 is TGTACCAGCAGCCATAAAGTCACCGGGACAGGGGAAAATGGCTACACCTTC.

The chain recombines TRBV12-3 or TRBV12-4 with TRBJ1-1; no firm D call. The CDR3 is made up of 11 amino acids. The germline V and J ends were trimmed by 3 bases and 8 bases, with 7 bases remaining between them. In DNA, the CDR3 is TGTGCCAGCAGTTTGGAGATCGAAGCTTTCTTT. Translating gives CASSLEIEAFF.

The CDR3 DNA reads TGCGCCAGCAGCCAAATTGGGGACAGCCAAATGGATGGCTACACCTTC. Protein sequence: CASSQIGDSQMDGYTF. V and J are TRBV4-3 and TRBJ1-2, with TRBD1 identical over 7 bases. V was clipped by 2 bases and J by 6 bases; unmatched bases: 12. This CDR3 has 16 residues. The germline V gene encodes CDR1 LGHNA and CDR2 YSLEER.

The gene calls are TRBV20-1 and TRBJ1-1; 7 nucleotides agree with TRBD1. CDR3 length: 16 amino acids. Germline values: CDR1 DFQATT, CDR2 SNEGSKA (reference sequence). The V and J ends lost 0 bases and 1 base, in that order; junction bases with no gene match: 8. CDR3 DNA: TGCAGTGCTAGAGACTATTCCGGGACAGCGAACACTGAAGCTTTCTTT. It codes for CSARDYSGTANTEAFF.

The CDR3 coding sequence is TGTGCCAGCAGTTCCCAGGGGAAGAAAGGCTACGAGCAGTACTTC. It codes for CASSSQGKKGYEQYF. J is TRBJ2-7 and V is TRBV6-2 or TRBV6-3, with D possibly TRBD1 on 6 matching bases. There are 15 residues in the CDR3. V was pared by 4 bases and J by 3 bases, with 16 bases between. Germline CDR1 is MNHEY and CDR2 is SVGEGT.

The chain has TRBV7-8 and TRBJ2-7; D tentatively reads TRBD1 or TRBD2 (5 bases each). V lost 6 bases to trimming and J lost 7 bases, with 22 bases between them. The CDR3 contains 15 residues. Looked up from germline, CDR1 is SGHVS and CDR2 is FQNEAQ. Here the CDR3 reads CASRIGVRGDNEQYF. The CDR3 DNA is TGTGCCAGCAGGATAGGGGTTCGGGGAGACAATGAGCAGTACTTC.

V gene TRBV5-1 combines with J gene TRBJ2-1, with 9 bases fitting TRBD1. Trimming cost V 4 bases and J 6 bases; bases outside gene matches: 8. CDR1 SGHRS and CDR2 YFSETQ come from the germline V gene. This CDR3 is 15 amino acids long. CDR3 sequence: CASSQGTGPTNEQFF. The CDR3 DNA reads as TGCGCCAGCAGCCAGGGGACAGGGCCTACCAATGAGCAGTTCTTC.

This chain joins TRBV4-3 and TRBJ2-1, with D unresolved. V was shortened by 9 bases and J by 6 bases, with 21 bases between the two germline ends. The CDR3 has 15 residues. Germline CDR1 is LGHNA and CDR2 is YSLEER. In DNA form, the CDR3 reads TGCGCCAGTACCCCGTGGGTAGCACCCTCCAATGAGCAGTTCTTC. This translates into CASTPWVAPSNEQFF.

This clonotype showed up many times. The chain links TRBV29-1 to TRBJ2-7; 10 bases match TRBD1. This CDR3 spans 14 amino acids. Trimming at V came to 2 bases and at J to 4 bases, leaving 5 bases not matched to a gene. Germline CDR1 and CDR2: SQVTM and ANQGSEA. CDR3 loop: CSVEKTGGEYEQYF. CDR3 nucleotide sequence: TGCAGCGTTGAAAAGACAGGGGGCGAGTACGAGCAGTACTTC.

As concerns this clonotype: An end of the junction differs from the germline gene, which may be a read error. The chain has TRBV24-1 and TRBJ1-5, with 10 bases aligning to TRBD1. Germline V gene sequence: CDR1 KGHDR, CDR2 SFDVKD. The CDR3 covers 16 residues. The CDR3, as DNA: TGTGCCACCAGTGCGACAGGGGGCTCCGGCAATCAGCCCCTGCATTTT. Residues: CATSATGGSGNQPLHF.